One and the same sample provided the 25 T cell receptor beta chains below, sequenced in a study of T-cell memory formation after mild COVID-19. TCRdb analysed the 5' RACE reads with MiXCR anew, one entry per CDR3 protein. The sample has fewer than 600,000 distinct CDR3 sequences, roughly 20% seen once. The sequencing sample was made of PBMCs or a T cell subset sorted from them (not recorded which). Receptors were obtained from an adult woman who had mild COVID-19 (a few samples of this study predate the infection). Cell type and time point are not known.

This rearrangement joins TRBV24-1 to TRBJ2-7; TRBD1 aligns across 10 bases. V lost 3 bases to trimming and J lost 5 bases; unmatched junction nucleotides: 9. The CDR3 totals 16 residues. The V gene's germline CDR1 is KGHDR and CDR2 SFDVKD. The CDR3 here is CATSDISGTGVHEQYF. CDR3 DNA: TGTGCCACCAGTGATATCTCCGGGACAGGGGTCCACGAGCAGTACTTC.

The gene calls are TRBV12-3 or TRBV12-4 and TRBJ2-7; unclear D gene. The CDR3 has 14 residues. Between the trimmed V and J ends, which lost 5 bases and 3 bases, there was a span of 14 bases. The CDR3 sequence is CASSLSRGNYEQYF. The CDR3 DNA follows: TGTGCCAGCAGTCTCTCGAGAGGAAACTACGAGCAGTACTTC.

The chain is built from TRBV24-1 and TRBJ2-1, with TRBD2 matching 12 bases. This CDR3 is 16 amino acids long. Germline loops: CDR1 KGHDR, CDR2 SFDVKD. With V trimmed by 2 bases and J by 8 bases, 6 bases remained unmatched. CDR3 bases: TGTGCCACCAGTGATTCCCTAGCGGGAGGGCCCGATGAGCAGTTCTTC. As protein: CATSDSLAGGPDEQFF.

This clonotype occurred once. V usage is TRBV6-1 and J usage is TRBJ2-2, with 8 bases matching TRBD1. V shed 3 bases and J 4 bases; nucleotides not matched to a gene: 10. The CDR3 consists of 17 residues. Per germline, CDR1 MNHNS and CDR2 SASEGT. The CDR3 DNA is TGTGCCAGCAGTGATCATTCGGGCAGGGGGCTCACCGGGGAGCTGTTTTTT. Protein: CASSDHSGRGLTGELFF.

This clonotype was counted ten times or more. The CDR3: CASSPTRTSGSTDTQYF. The CDR3 bases are TGTGCCAGCAGTCCCACGAGGACTAGCGGGAGCACAGATACGCAGTATTTT. The rearrangement joins TRBV12-3 or TRBV12-4 to TRBJ2-3, with TRBD2 matching over 11 bases. With 5 bases clipped from V and 0 bases from J, the junction kept 7 bases outside the gene matches. The CDR3 sequence is 17 residues long.

This clonotype has a handful of counts. The chain joins TRBV20-1 to TRBJ2-3; 15 nucleotides line up with TRBD2. Trimming took 1 base from V and 7 from J; bases not matched to a gene: 3. The CDR3 runs 15 residues. CDR1 is DFQATT and CDR2 is SNEGSKA in the germline V gene (reference sequence). As DNA, the CDR3 is TGCAGTGCTAGAGTTGGGACTAGCGGGAGGAATACGCAGTATTTT. This gives the protein CSARVGTSGRNTQYF.

This clonotype was detected a few times. The chain links TRBV6-2 or TRBV6-3 to TRBJ1-1; unclear D gene. The CDR3 totals 15 residues. The V and J ends lost 6 bases and 0 bases respectively, with 14 bases between them. Germline CDR1 reads MNHEY; CDR2 reads SVGEGT. The CDR3 nucleotides read TGTGCCAGCAGACGTACTGACATGCTGAACACTGAAGCTTTCTTT. Its translation is CASRRTDMLNTEAFF.

This clonotype has ten or more counts. This chain joins TRBV6-2 or TRBV6-3 and TRBJ1-1; D remains unclear. V lost 4 bases and J 1 base, leaving 16 bases between the germline ends. The CDR3 totals 16 residues. Germline assignment: CDR1 MNHEY and CDR2 SVGEGT. Here the CDR3 reads CASSSRWAGQNTEAFF. The DNA of the CDR3 is TGTGCCAGCAGTTCCAGGTGGGCAGGCCAGAACACTGAAGCTTTCTTT.

CDR3 sequence reads: CASSVGTGADTQYF. In DNA, the CDR3 is TGTGCCAGCAGCGTTGGGACAGGGGCAGATACGCAGTATTTT. This chain joins TRBV9 and TRBJ2-3; 10 bases line up with TRBD1. CDR1 is SGDLS and CDR2 is YYNGEE in the germline V gene. Trimming at V came to 2 bases and at J to 4 bases, leaving 1 base not matched to a gene. This CDR3 region has 14 residues.

The sample holds a few counts of this clonotype. This chain connects TRBV29-1 to TRBJ1-2; TRBD1 might be the D (5 bases). The CDR3 consists of 14 residues. Deletions cut 3 bases from V and 5 bases from J, with 16 bases between. The germline V gene has CDR1 SQVTM and CDR2 ANQGSEA. The CDR3 DNA sequence: TGCAGCGTTGAGGGCACAGGCTATCAGTATGGCTACACCTTC. As protein: CSVEGTGYQYGYTF.

The gene calls are TRBV24-1 and TRBJ2-3; no definite D call. The CDR3 runs to 15 residues. V lost 0 bases and J lost 1, with 7 bases in between. Germline CDR1 KGHDR, CDR2 SFDVKD. CDR3 nucleotides: TGTGCCACCAGTGATTTGAAACGGGGCACAGATACGCAGTATTTT. Translation gives CATSDLKRGTDTQYF.

This clonotype turned up a few times. The gene calls are TRBV27 and TRBJ2-1; TRBD2 agrees at 8 bases. The junction had 10 bases not matched to a gene; V was cut back by 6 bases and J by 15 bases. The CDR3 length is 12 residues. CDR1 is MNHEY and CDR2 is SMNVEV in the germline V gene (reference sequence). The CDR3 here is CASRTAGGRLFF. The CDR3 DNA follows: TGTGCCAGCAGGACAGCGGGCGGGAGGCTGTTCTTC.

This clonotype was seen a handful of times. The V gene is TRBV5-1, the J gene TRBJ1-2; D not resolved. The ends were cut back, 2 bases at V and 1 base at J, with 12 bases in the middle. The germline CDR1 and CDR2 sequences are SGHRS and YFSETQ. The CDR3 loop spans 15 amino acids. The CDR3 DNA sequence: TGCGCCAGCAGCTTTTCAGGACCTTTTAACTATGGCTACACCTTC. Its translation: CASSFSGPFNYGYTF. Full variable domain (missing parts from reference TRBV5-1 and TRBJ1-2): KAGVTQTPRYLIKTRGQQVTLSCSPISGHRSVSWYQQTPGQGLQFLFEYFSETQRNKGNFPGRFSGRQFSNSRSEMNVSTLELGDSALYLCASSFSGPFNYGYTFGSGTRLTVV.

The chain combines TRBV4-2 with TRBJ2-7; TRBD1 might be the D (5 bases). The CDR3 totals 16 residues. V dropped 3 bases and J dropped 0 bases, with 15 bases sitting between them. CDR1 is LGHNA and CDR2 is YNFKEQ in the germline V gene. CDR3 sequence (DNA): TGTGCCAGCAGCCATGGCCATATGACAGTCTCCTACGAGCAGTACTTC. Translation: CASSHGHMTVSYEQYF.

This clonotype was seen only a few times. This chain connects TRBV4-3 to TRBJ2-7; D may be TRBD1 or TRBD2 (5 bases each). The CDR3 is 15 amino acids. V was trimmed by 0 bases and J by 4 bases, leaving 13 bases between them. Germline V CDR1 and CDR2: LGHNA, YSLEER. The CDR3 is CASSQEGDGTYEQYF. The CDR3 DNA sequence: TGCGCCAGCAGCCAAGAAGGGGACGGCACTTACGAGCAGTACTTC.

There are a few counts of this clonotype. The chain recombines TRBV18 with TRBJ1-2; D is unclear. The V gene's germline CDR1 is KGHSH and CDR2 LQKENI. This CDR3 region has 12 residues. Trimming took 2 bases from V and 7 from J, leaving 8 bases between them. CDR3 in amino acids: CASSPYLGGYTF. CDR3 coding DNA: TGTGCCAGCTCACCATATTTGGGTGGCTACACCTTC.

This clonotype has only a few counts. V gene TRBV4-1 combines with J gene TRBJ2-3, with 12 bases matching TRBD1. The CDR3 spans 16 residues. The junction had 12 bases not matched to a gene; V was cut back by 3 bases and J by 11 bases. The germline V gene encodes CDR1 MGHRA and CDR2 YSYEKL. The CDR3 loop reads CASSQSPGQGAEGQYF. The CDR3 region has the DNA TGCGCCAGCAGCCAGAGCCCGGGACAGGGGGCGGAAGGGCAGTATTTT.

The CDR3 DNA reads as TGTGCCACCAGTGATACTGGACAGGGGGCAGACATTCAGTACTTC. This gives the protein CATSDTGQGADIQYF. The chain uses TRBV24-1 and TRBJ2-4, with 11 bases lining up with TRBD1. This CDR3 has 15 residues. The V gene end was trimmed by 3 bases and the J gene end by 8 bases; junction bases not matched to a gene: 5. The germline CDR1 and CDR2 sequences are KGHDR and SFDVKD.

This rearrangement joins TRBV24-1 to TRBJ2-5; 8 bases are a match to TRBD1. After removal of 3 bases from V and 4 bases from J, the junction contained 3 bases not matched to a gene. Looked up from germline, CDR1 is KGHDR and CDR2 is SFDVKD. The CDR3 is 14 amino acids. The DNA for the CDR3 is TGTGCCACCAGTGATCCTGACAGGGGAGAGACCCAGTACTTC. As protein: CATSDPDRGETQYF.

This clonotype turned up a few times. The chain couples TRBV3-1 to TRBJ2-1; perhaps TRBD2 as D (5 bases). Trimming removed 4 bases from V and 9 bases from J, with 25 bases in between. The CDR3 sequence is 17 residues long. The germline CDR1 and CDR2 sequences are LGHDT and YNNKEL (reference sequence). The CDR3 sequence is CASSPKAGNSLGGEQFF. The CDR3 coding sequence is TGTGCCAGCAGCCCTAAAGCCGGGAATAGCTTGGGTGGTGAGCAGTTCTTC.

The rearrangement links TRBV27 to TRBJ1-1; tentative D call: TRBD1 (6 bases). Germline CDR1 and CDR2: MNHEY and SMNVEV (reference sequence). The CDR3 extends over 15 amino acids. V was pared by 0 bases and J by 1 base, with 9 bases between. The CDR3 DNA follows: TGTGCCAGCAGTTTATCGCTAGGGGGGAACACTGAAGCTTTCTTT. It yields the protein CASSLSLGGNTEAFF.

V gene TRBV5-1 combines with J gene TRBJ1-1, with D perhaps matching TRBD1 (5 bases). V was cut by 1 base and J by 2 bases, with 9 bases left in between. Per germline, CDR1 SGHRS and CDR2 YFSETQ. This CDR3 contains 14 residues. CDR3 nucleotide sequence: TGCGCCAGCAGCTTGAGGGGTATTAACACTGAAGCTTTCTTT. This gives the protein CASSLRGINTEAFF.

This rearrangement joins TRBV7-8 to TRBJ1-3; D gene uncertain. CDR1 SGHVS and CDR2 FQNEAQ come from the germline V gene. There are 14 residues in the CDR3. V gave up 1 base and J gave up 4 bases, with 8 bases separating them. The CDR3 sequence is CASSLEGWGNTIYF. As DNA, the CDR3 is TGTGCCAGCAGCTTAGAGGGCTGGGGAAACACCATATATTTT.

This clonotype was counted only a few times. The chain couples TRBV24-1 to TRBJ1-2, with 11 bases lining up with TRBD1. The junction had 6 bases not matched to a gene; V was cut back by 4 bases and J by 6 bases. This CDR3 region has 15 residues. The germline gives CDR1 KGHDR, CDR2 SFDVKD. The CDR3 loop reads CATSEPGQGVDGYTF. CDR3 nucleotide sequence: TGTGCCACCAGTGAACCGGGACAGGGGGTAGATGGCTACACCTTC.

The CDR3 DNA is TGCGCCAGGATGACATTTACAGACCAAGGGCCCTACAATGAGCAGTTCTTC. As protein: CARMTFTDQGPYNEQFF. The J gene is TRBJ2-1, the V gene TRBV5-1, with no clear D. V dropped 8 bases and J dropped 2 bases, with 23 bases sitting between them. Germline V lookup: CDR1 SGHRS, CDR2 YFSETQ. This CDR3 has 17 amino acids.